This T cell receptor beta chain originates from a study of synovial regulatory T cells in juvenile arthritis. Germline V gene sequence: CDR1 MDHEN, CDR2 SYDVKM. CDR3 length: 15 amino acids. The protein alone is recorded here. Assay: immunoSEQ multiplex PCR; the TCRdb copy retains only in-frame clones and omits some. The sample has just under 10,000 clones, and its top ten clones hold approximately 0.71%. The TCR originated in a donor younger than 30 with juvenile idiopathic arthritis. Sequencing was performed on Treg cells from blood. The sample's subset: remaining (HLA-DR-negative) circulating blood Treg cells. V gene TRBV28 combines with J gene TRBJ2-3; without DNA, the TCRdb call of TRBD2 cannot be checked. This CDR3 reads CASSLSGKAKDTQYF.